This TCR beta chain comes out of a study of radiotherapy plus CTLA-4 blockade in lung cancer. The CDR3 runs 13 residues. The germline CDR1 and CDR2 sequences are MNHEY and SVGAGI. Trimming removed 6 bases at V and 7 bases at J, with 10 bases between. Patients with chemo-refractory metastatic non-small-cell lung cancer received focal radiation plus CTLA-4 blockade with ipilimumab. Profiled with immunoSEQ multiplex PCR; TCRdb holds only in-frame clones, not every one. The sample holds 55,000 to 65,000 clones, 76% seen once. This clonotype originated in a human donor with non-small cell lung cancer who had a complete response to radiotherapy plus ipilimumab. The starting material was peripheral blood, obtained from a patient treated with radiotherapy plus ipilimumab. V gene TRBV6-5 combines with J gene TRBJ1-6; weak D call: TRBD1 (6 bases). CDR3 bases: TGTGCCAGCAGCCGGACAGACAATTCACCCCTCCACTTT. This sequence encodes CASSRTDNSPLHF.